This T cell receptor beta chain appears in the sequencing data of a study of spatial heterogeneity in lung cancer. About the study: Among detected sequences, beta-chain ones consistently exceeded alpha-chain ones in number. Each unique TCR and UMI combination was seen more than ten times on average in raw reads.

Germline-derived CDR1 and CDR2 are SQVTM and ANQGSEA. The CDR3 runs to 13 residues. Trimming removed 8 bases from V and 4 bases from J, with 17 bases in between. One entry per CDR3 protein, called by TCRdb with MiXCR from the 5' RACE reads. The table shows approximately 20,000 distinct CDR3 sequences, with approximately 4.6% occurring only once. Regarding time point: sample taken at primary tumor resection. The cohort: around 79 early-stage, untreated non-small cell lung cancer patients. Whole RNA, which was extracted from tumor, nontumor lung tissue or frozen PBMC, was sequenced without any cell sorting. The sample holds many counts of this clonotype.

The receptor's source is a male donor with early-stage non-small cell lung cancer. The J gene is TRBJ1-1, the V gene TRBV29-1; D is uncertain. The sequencing here drew on PBMCs, taken at surgery. CDR3: CSFLGGFTTEAFF. The CDR3 coding sequence is TGCAGCTTCCTCGGCGGTTTTACCACTGAAGCTTTCTTT.